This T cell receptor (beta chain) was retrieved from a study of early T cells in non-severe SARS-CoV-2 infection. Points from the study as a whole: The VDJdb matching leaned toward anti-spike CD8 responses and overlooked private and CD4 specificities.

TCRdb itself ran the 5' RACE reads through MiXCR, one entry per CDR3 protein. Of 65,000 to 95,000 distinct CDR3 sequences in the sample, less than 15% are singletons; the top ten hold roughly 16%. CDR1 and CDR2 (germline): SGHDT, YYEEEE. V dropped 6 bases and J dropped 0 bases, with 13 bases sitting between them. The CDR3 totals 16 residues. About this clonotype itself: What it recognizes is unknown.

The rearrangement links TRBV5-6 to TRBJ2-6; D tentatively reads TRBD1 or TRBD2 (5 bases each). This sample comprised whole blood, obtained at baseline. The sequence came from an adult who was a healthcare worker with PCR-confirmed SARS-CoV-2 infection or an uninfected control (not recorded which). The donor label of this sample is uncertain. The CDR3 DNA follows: TGTGCCAGCAACAGCCCCGGGGCCTCTGGGGCCAACGTCCTGACTTTC. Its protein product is CASNSPGASGANVLTF.